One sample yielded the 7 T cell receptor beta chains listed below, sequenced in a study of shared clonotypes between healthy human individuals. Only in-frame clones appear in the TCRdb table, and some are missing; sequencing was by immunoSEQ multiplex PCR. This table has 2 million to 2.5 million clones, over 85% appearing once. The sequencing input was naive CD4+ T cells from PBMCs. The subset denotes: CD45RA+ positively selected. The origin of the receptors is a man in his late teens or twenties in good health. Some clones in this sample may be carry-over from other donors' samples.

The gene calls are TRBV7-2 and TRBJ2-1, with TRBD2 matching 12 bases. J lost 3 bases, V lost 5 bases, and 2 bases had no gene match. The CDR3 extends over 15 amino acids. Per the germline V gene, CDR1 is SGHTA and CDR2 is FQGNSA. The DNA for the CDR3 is TGTGCCAGCAGCCCTAGCGGGAGGGTCTACAATGAGCAGTTCTTC. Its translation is CASSPSGRVYNEQFF.

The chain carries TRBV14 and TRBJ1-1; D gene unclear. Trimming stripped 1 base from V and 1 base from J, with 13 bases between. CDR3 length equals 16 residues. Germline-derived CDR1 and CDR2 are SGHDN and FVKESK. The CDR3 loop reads CASSQAYPMGNTEAFF. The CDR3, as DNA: TGTGCCAGCAGCCAAGCCTATCCCATGGGGAACACTGAAGCTTTCTTT.

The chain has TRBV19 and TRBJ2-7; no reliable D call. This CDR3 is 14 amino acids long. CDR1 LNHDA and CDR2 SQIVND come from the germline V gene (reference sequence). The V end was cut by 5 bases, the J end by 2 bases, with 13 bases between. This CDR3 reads CASSDRPNTYEQYF. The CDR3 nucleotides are TGTGCCAGTAGTGATCGACCGAACACCTACGAGCAGTACTTC. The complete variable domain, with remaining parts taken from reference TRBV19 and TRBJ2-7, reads DGGITQSPKYLFRKEGQNVTLSCEQNLNHDAMYWYRQDPGQGLRLIYYSQIVNDFQKGDIAEGYSVSREKKESFPLTVTSAQKNPTAFYLCASSDRPNTYEQYFGPGTRLTVT.

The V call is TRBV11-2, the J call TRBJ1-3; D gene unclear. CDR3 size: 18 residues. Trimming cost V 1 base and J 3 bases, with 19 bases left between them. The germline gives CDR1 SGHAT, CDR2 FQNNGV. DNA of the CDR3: TGTGCCAGCAGCTTAGGTGCCGGGCTCCCGGAGGGTGGAAACACCATATATTTT. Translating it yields CASSLGAGLPEGGNTIYF.

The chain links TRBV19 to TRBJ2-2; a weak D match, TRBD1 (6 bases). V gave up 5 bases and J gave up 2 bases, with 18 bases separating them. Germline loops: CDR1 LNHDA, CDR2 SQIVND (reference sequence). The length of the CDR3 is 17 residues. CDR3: CASSSSHRARNTGELFF. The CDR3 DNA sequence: TGTGCCAGTAGTTCCTCCCACAGGGCGAGAAACACCGGGGAGCTGTTTTTT.

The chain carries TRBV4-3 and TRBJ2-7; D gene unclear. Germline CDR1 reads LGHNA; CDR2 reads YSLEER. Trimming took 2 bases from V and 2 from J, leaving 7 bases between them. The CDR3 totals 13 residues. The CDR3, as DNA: TGCGCCAGCAGCCAATTTATCGCCTACGAGCAGTACTTC. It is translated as CASSQFIAYEQYF.

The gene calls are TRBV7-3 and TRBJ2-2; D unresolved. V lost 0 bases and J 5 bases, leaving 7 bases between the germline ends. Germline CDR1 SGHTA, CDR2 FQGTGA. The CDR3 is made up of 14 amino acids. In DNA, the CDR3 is TGTGCCAGCAGCTTAACGTCTCGAACCGGGGAGCTGTTTTTT. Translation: CASSLTSRTGELFF.